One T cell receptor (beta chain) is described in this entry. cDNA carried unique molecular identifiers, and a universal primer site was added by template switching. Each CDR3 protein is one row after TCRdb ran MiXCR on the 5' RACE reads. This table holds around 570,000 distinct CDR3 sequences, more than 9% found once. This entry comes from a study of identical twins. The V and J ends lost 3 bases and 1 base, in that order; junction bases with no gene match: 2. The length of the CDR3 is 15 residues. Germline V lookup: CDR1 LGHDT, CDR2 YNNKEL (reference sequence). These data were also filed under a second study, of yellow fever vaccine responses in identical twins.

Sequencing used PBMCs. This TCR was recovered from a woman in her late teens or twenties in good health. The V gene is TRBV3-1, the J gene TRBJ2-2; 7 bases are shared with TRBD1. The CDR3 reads CASSQGQLNTGELFF. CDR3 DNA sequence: TGTGCCAGCAGCCAGGGACAGTTGAACACCGGGGAGCTGTTTTTT.